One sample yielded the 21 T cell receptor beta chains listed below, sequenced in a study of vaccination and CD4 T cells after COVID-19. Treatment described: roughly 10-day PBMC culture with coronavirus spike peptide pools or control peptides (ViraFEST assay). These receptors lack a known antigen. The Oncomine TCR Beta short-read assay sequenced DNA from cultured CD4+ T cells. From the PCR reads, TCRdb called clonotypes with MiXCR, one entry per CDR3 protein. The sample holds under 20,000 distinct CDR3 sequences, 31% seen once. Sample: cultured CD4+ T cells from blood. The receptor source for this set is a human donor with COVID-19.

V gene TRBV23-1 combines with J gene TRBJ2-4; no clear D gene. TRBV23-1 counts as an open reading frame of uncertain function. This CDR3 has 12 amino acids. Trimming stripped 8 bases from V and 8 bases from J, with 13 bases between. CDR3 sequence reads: CASERCEYIQYF. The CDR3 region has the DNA TGCGCCAGCGAGAGGTGCGAGTACATTCAGTACTTC.

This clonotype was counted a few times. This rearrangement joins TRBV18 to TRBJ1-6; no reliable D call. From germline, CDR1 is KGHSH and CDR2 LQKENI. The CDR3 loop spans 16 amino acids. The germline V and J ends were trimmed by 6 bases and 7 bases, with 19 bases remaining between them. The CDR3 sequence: CASSQNPPTGNSPLHF. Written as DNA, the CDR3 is TGTGCCAGCTCCCAAAATCCTCCAACCGGCAATTCACCCCTCCACTTT.

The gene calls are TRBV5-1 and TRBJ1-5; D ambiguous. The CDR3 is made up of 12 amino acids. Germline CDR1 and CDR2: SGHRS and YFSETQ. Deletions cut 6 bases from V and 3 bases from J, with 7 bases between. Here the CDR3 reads CASMGINQPQHF. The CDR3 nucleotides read TGCGCCAGCATGGGAATCAATCAGCCCCAGCATTTT. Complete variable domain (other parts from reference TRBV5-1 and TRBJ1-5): KAGVTQTPRYLIKTRGQQVTLSCSPISGHRSVSWYQQTPGQGLQFLFEYFSETQRNKGNFPGRFSGRQFSNSRSEMNVSTLELGDSALYLCASMGINQPQHFGDGTRLSIL.

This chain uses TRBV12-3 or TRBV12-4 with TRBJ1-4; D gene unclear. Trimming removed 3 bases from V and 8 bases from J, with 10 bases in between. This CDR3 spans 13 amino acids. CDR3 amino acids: CASSLRSGEKLFF. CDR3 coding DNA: TGTGCCAGCAGTTTGCGGAGCGGGGAAAAACTGTTTTTT.

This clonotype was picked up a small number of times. As DNA, the CDR3 is TGTGCCAGCAGTTACTCTGGGCAGAACTCCTACGAGCAGTACTTC. As protein: CASSYSGQNSYEQYF. The chain employs TRBV6-5 and TRBJ2-7; no clear D. Trimming removed 0 bases from V and 0 bases from J, with 9 bases in between. Germline CDR1 reads MNHEY; CDR2 reads SVGAGI. This CDR3 is built from 15 residues.

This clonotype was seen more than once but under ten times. The CDR3 DNA reads as TGTGCCAGTAGCTGGACGACAGGGCACAATCAGCCCCAGCATTTT. Translating gives CASSWTTGHNQPQHF. The chain recombines TRBV19 with TRBJ1-5, with TRBD1 identical over 7 bases. The germline V gene has CDR1 LNHDA and CDR2 SQIVND (reference sequence). The CDR3 contains 15 residues. Unmatched junction bases numbered 8, after V lost 6 bases and J lost 3 bases.

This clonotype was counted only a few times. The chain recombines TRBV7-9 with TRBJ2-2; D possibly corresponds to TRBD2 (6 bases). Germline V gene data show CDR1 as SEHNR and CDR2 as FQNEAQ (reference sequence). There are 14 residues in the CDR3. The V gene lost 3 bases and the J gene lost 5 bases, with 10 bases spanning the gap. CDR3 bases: TGTGCCAGCAGCTTGAAAGGAGGGACCGGGGAGCTGTTTTTT. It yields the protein CASSLKGGTGELFF.

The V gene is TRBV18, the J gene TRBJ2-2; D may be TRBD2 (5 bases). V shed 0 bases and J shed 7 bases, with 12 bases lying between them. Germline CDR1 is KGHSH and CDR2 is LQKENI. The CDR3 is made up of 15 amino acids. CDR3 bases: TGTGCCAGCTCACCACCGAGAGGGTTCTACGGGGAGCTGTTTTTT. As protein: CASSPPRGFYGELFF.

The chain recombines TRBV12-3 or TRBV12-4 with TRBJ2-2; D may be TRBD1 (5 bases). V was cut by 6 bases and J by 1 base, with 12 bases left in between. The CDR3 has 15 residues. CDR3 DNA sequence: TGTGCCAGCAGCCTCGGAGACAGGAACACCGGGGAGCTGTTTTTT. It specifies CASSLGDRNTGELFF.

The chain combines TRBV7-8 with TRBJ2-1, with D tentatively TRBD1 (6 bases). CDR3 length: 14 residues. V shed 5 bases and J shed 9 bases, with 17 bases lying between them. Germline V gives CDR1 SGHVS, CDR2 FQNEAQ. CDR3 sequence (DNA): TGTGCCAGCAGCAACAGGGAGTCTTCAGCTGAGCAGTTCTTC. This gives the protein CASSNRESSAEQFF.

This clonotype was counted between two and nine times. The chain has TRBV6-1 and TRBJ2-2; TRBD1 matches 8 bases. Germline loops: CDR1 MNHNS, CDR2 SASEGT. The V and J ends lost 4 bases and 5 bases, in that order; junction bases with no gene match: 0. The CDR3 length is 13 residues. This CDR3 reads CASSGQGTGELFF. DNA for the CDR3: TGTGCCAGCAGTGGACAGGGGACCGGGGAGCTGTTTTTT.

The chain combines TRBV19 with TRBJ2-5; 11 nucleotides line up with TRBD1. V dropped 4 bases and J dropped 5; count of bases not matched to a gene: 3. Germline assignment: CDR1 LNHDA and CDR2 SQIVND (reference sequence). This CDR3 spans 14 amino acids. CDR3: CASSTGTGGETQYF. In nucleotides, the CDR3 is TGTGCCAGTAGTACCGGGACAGGGGGGGAGACCCAGTACTTC.

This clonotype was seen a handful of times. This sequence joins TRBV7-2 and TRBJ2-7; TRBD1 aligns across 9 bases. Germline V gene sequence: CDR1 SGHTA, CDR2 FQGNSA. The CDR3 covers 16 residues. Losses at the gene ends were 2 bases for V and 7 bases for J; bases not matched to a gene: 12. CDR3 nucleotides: TGTGCCAGCAGCTTATGGTTGGGACAGGGAGCCCGTGAGCAGTACTTC. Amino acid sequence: CASSLWLGQGAREQYF. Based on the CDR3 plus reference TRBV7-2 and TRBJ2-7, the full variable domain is GAGVSQSPSNKVTEKGKDVELRCDPISGHTALYWYRQSLGQGLEFLIYFQGNSAPDKSGLPSDRFSAERTGGSVSTLTIQRTQQEDSAVYLCASSLWLGQGAREQYFGPGTRLTVT.

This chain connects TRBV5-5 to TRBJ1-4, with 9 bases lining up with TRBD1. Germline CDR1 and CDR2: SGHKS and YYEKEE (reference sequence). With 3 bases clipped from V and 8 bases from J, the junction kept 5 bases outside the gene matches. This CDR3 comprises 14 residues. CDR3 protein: CASSSQGAHEKLFF. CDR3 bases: TGTGCCAGCAGCTCACAGGGGGCGCACGAAAAACTGTTTTTT. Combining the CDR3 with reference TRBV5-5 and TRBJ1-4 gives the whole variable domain DAGVTQSPTHLIKTRGQQVTLRCSPISGHKSVSWYQQVLGQGPQFIFQYYEKEERGRGNFPDRFSARQFPNYSSELNVNALLLGDSALYLCASSSQGAHEKLFFGSGTQLSVL.

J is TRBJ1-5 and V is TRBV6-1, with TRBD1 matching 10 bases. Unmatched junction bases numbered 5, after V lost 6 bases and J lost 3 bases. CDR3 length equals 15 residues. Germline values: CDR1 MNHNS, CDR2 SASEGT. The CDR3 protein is CASRGTGALNQPQHF. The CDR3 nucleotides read TGTGCCAGCAGGGGGACAGGGGCTCTCAATCAGCCCCAGCATTTT.

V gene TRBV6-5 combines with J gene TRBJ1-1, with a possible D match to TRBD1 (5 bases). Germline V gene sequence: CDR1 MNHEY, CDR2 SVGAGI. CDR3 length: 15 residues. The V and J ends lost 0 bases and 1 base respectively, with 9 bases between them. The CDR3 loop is CASSYSIGGNTEAFF. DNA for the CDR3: TGTGCCAGCAGTTACTCAATCGGGGGGAACACTGAAGCTTTCTTT.

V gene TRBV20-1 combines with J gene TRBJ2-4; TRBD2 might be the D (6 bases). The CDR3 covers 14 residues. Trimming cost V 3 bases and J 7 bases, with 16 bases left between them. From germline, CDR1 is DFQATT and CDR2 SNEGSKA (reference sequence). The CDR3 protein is CSASRSGLFNIQYF. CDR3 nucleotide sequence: TGCAGTGCTAGTCGTTCGGGACTTTTCAACATTCAGTACTTC.

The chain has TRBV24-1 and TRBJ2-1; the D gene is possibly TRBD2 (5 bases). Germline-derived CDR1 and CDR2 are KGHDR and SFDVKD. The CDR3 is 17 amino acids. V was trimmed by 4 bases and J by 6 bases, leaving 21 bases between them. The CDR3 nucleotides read TGTGCCACCAGTGAGCCCCCGAGGGTTCTACGGGGCAATGAGCAGTTCTTC. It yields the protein CATSEPPRVLRGNEQFF.

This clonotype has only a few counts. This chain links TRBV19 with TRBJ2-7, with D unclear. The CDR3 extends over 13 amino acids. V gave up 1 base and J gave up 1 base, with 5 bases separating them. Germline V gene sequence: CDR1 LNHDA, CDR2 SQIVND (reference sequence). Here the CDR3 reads CASSIVGSYEQYF. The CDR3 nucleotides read TGTGCCAGTAGTATAGTCGGTTCCTACGAGCAGTACTTC.

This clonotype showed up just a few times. The CDR3 bases are TGTGCCAGCAGCCTCAACACAGGGGGCACTGAAGCTTTCTTT. Translation gives CASSLNTGGTEAFF. This rearrangement joins TRBV7-3 to TRBJ1-1, with 8 bases matching TRBD1. The trim removed 5 bases at V and 4 bases at J, leaving 6 bases unmatched. CDR1 is SGHTA, CDR2 FQGTGA, per germline. The CDR3 runs 14 residues.

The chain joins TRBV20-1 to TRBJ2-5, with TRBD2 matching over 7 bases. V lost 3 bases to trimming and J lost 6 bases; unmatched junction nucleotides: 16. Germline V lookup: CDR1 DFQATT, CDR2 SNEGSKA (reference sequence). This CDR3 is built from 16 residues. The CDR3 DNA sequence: TGCAGTGCTAGCAACCGGGGTCTAGCGGCCCCCAAGACCCAGTACTTC. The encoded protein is CSASNRGLAAPKTQYF.